This paragraph reports one T cell receptor beta chain. There is no known antigen for this receptor. The input lacks base qualities; no much larger clone sits a single base away. The sample is drawn from a study of T cell responses to AZD1222 COVID-19 vaccine (dated by TCRdb to 2020 to 2023). About the study as a whole: AZD1222 recipients given second doses at about 4 weeks or at about 12 weeks were pooled, since spike-specific TCR depth and breadth were not found to differ between the two schedules. Trial participants were enrolled by age into subgroups of 18-55, 56-69 and 70-plus years, and around 150, 28 and 57 TCR-sequenced participants, respectively, were included in these subgroups. A total of roughly 240 trial participants underwent TCR sequencing, of whom 207 received two doses of AZD1222 and about 25 received two doses of the MenACWY control vaccine.

What the study reported, not specific to this receptor: Because no samples from the day 14 peak response were available, repertoires could be characterized only after the peak T cell response. Epitopes outside the regions mutated in the B.1.351 and B.1.1.7 variants were reportedly recognized by nearly half of the unique spike-specific TCRs. Participants were mostly white British and included more females than males, and it was suggested by the authors that clonal diversity may have been underestimated. A significant rise in spike-specific TCR breadth and depth was observed after two AZD1222 doses relative to day 0 and relative to MenACWY recipients. Only six or seven AZD1222 recipients were SARS-CoV-2 seropositive at baseline, limiting conclusions about previously exposed vaccinees. The whole spike protein was spanned by vaccine-associated CD4 TCRs, and dominant responses were seen in regions 160-218 and 743-854. The 56-69-year group was small, and its depth increase did not reach significance, likely because of low power.

The CDR3 regions of human TCRbeta chains were subjected to immunosequencing. The paper's processing steps were these. TCRs in the repertoires were compared against a reference library of SARS-CoV-2-specific TCRs that had been generated with the MIRA antigen-specificity platform. Breadth was defined as the fraction of unique TCRs that were SARS-CoV-2-associated. Depth was defined as the fraction of total T cells that were SARS-CoV-2-associated. Each spike-specific TCR was assigned to its reactive spike region and to a CD4 or CD8 class using the MIRA data. Log10-transformed breadth and depth values were compared by one-way ANOVA with Sidak's multiple comparisons tests. The table was pulled from immuneACCESS by TCRdb, which kept in-frame rearrangements only. Such tables lose some clones; where checked, under half of the loss comes from unresolved V genes, and the rest has no known cause. For V, J and clone size, that table is used; D and trimming come from the DNA. This sample lists 130,000 to 150,000 clones; around 90% were detected once. The ten largest account for about 1.9% of the sample.

Taken with the paper, the label for time point translates to: baseline before first vaccination. The vaccinee samples were drawn from two UK trials, COV001 and COV002, one of which was a single-blind randomized controlled phase 2/3 trial testing AZD1222 (ChAdOx1 nCoV-19) in healthy adults. For TCRbeta chain sequencing, PBMC samples were collected from trial participants at day 0 and at day 28 after the second dose. The sequence derives from an adult in good health. Specimen: peripheral blood, collected on day 0 of AZD1222 vaccination.

The DNA reads TGTGCCAGCAGCGTACAGGGAGTAAGAGAGACCCAGTACTTC. Its protein product is CASSVQGVRETQYF. The rearrangement combines TRBV5-6 with TRBJ2-5; a weak D assignment points to TRBD1 (6 bases agree). Including cysteine and phenylalanine, the CDR3 has 14 amino acids. Kept here is only the CDR3 DNA, which spans 42 bases and is read in frame from base 1. V and J lose 4 bases and 4 bases, and a span of 14 bases separates them. In the germline V gene, CDR1 corresponds to SGHDT and CDR2 to YYEEEE.